This T cell receptor (beta chain) is from a study of cytomegalovirus exposure and HLA in healthy donors. General study points: According to the study, around 160 TCR beta chains were cytomegalovirus-associated.

This PCR relied on a set of 60 Vbeta primers and 13 Jbeta primers. The data were produced by immunoSEQ multiplex PCR, yet TCRdb's version contains in-frame clones alone and is incomplete. Altogether approximately 160,000 clones are present, approximately 80% being singletons, with the ten largest covering roughly 2.6%. As regards this clone: What it binds is unknown.

The CDR3 covers 17 residues. The germline V gene has CDR1 SGHRS and CDR2 YFSETQ. The V end was cut by 0 bases, the J end by 2 bases, with 15 bases between. The gene calls are TRBV5-1 and TRBJ2-1; tentatively, D is TRBD2 (6 bases). Sequenced input: PBMCs. The TCR was taken from a woman in her thirties or forties in good health and CMV-seropositive. CDR3 protein: CASSLGKGAGPYNEQFF. CDR3 in DNA: TGCGCCAGCAGCTTGGGGAAGGGTGCGGGACCCTACAATGAGCAGTTCTTC.